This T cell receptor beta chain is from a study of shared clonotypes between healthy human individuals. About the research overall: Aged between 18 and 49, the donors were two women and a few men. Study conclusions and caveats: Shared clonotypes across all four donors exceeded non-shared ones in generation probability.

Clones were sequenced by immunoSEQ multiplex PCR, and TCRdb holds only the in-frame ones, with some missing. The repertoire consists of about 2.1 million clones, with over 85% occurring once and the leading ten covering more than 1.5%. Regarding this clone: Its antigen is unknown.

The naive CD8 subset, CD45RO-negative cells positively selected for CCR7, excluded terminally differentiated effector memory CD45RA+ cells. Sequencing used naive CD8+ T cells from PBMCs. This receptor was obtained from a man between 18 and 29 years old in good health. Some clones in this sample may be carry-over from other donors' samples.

CDR3 sequence reads: CASSPLPGVAGDTYNEQFF. The CDR3, as DNA: TGCGCCAGCAGCCCCCTTCCAGGGGTAGCGGGAGACACCTACAATGAGCAGTTCTTC. The chain employs TRBV4-1 and TRBJ2-1; 9 bases match TRBD2. The CDR3 extends over 19 amino acids. The J segment lost 2 bases and the V segment lost 4 bases, leaving 15 bases of the junction unmatched. Germline CDR1 reads MGHRA; CDR2 reads YSYEKL.